Listed below are T cell receptor beta chains from one sample, sequenced in a study of blood T cell repertoires in COVID-19. Measured with immunoSEQ multiplex PCR; TCRdb has only the in-frame clones, and not every one. The sample includes over 200,000 clones, about nine tenths of them seen just once. Sequenced sample: peripheral blood. These receptors came from a person aged 18-30 years with COVID-19, enrolled during active disease. Both conserved end residues are part of each CDR3. The D gene is left open where the match is weak. Clone sizes are given selectively: once, few, many, or a class where the clone is expanded.

CDR3nt	CDR3aa	abundance	d_gene	v_gene	j_gene
TGTGCCAGCAGTACCCTGGGGGGGTTCGTTGACACTGAAGCTTTCTTT	CASSTLGGFVDTEAFF	-	-	TRBV25-1	TRBJ1-1
TGTGCCAGCAACACACAGGGCAACAATTCACCCCTCCACTTT	CASNTQGNNSPLHF	-	-	TRBV9	TRBJ1-6
TGTGCCAGCAGTTCAGGGTTCGGCACTGAAGCTTTCTTT	CASSSGFGTEAFF	-	-	TRBV6-6	TRBJ1-1
TGTGCCAGCAGCGAGGACAGGGATACGGATACGCAGTATTTT	CASSEDRDTDTQYF	once	TRBD1	TRBV9	TRBJ2-3
TGTGCCAGCAGTTTAATAGCGGCCTCCTACAATGAGCAGTTCTTC	CASSLIAASYNEQFF	-	-	TRBV27	TRBJ2-1
TGTGCCAGTAGTATCGAATCGGGCGGGGAGCTGTTTTTT	CASSIESGGELFF	-	-	TRBV19	TRBJ2-2
TGTGCCACCAGTGATTTAGGAAGCAGGGCGAACACCGGGGAGCTGTTTTTT	CATSDLGSRANTGELFF	-	-	TRBV24-1	TRBJ2-2
TGCGCCAGCAGCTTAGGGCGGGAGGTCTTAACAGATACGCAGTATTTT	CASSLGREVLTDTQYF	-	TRBD2	TRBV5-1	TRBJ2-3
TGTGCCAGCAGCCAGCCCGGCGGACAGCCTAATTCACCCCTCCACTTT	CASSQPGGQPNSPLHF	-	-	TRBV4-2	TRBJ1-6
TGTGCCAGTAGTGTGGGAGGTAGTTGGGGGAATGAGCAGTTCTTC	CASSVGGSWGNEQFF	-	-	TRBV19	TRBJ2-1
TGTGCCAGCAGCTTAGCCCAATCTGGAGATGGCTACACCTTC	CASSLAQSGDGYTF	-	-	TRBV13	TRBJ1-2
TGTGCCAGCAGCCGTAGGGACACCCCTGTGGGGTATGGCTACACCTTC	CASSRRDTPVGYGYTF	once	-	TRBV11-2	TRBJ1-2
TGTGCCAGCAGCTTAGAGGGGACTAGCGGGGATGAACAGTACTTC	CASSLEGTSGDEQYF	-	TRBD2	TRBV7-9	TRBJ2-7
TGTGCCATCAGCGGGTCACTAGCGGGAGGCCGGGAGCTGTTTTTT	CAISGSLAGGRELFF	-	TRBD2	TRBV10-3	TRBJ2-2
TGTGCCAGCAGTTACCCCGAGGATAAGAGCGAGCAGTACTTC	CASSYPEDKSEQYF	-	-	TRBV6-6	TRBJ2-7
TGCGCCAGCAGCCCCCTCGTAAAGACGGGCTACGAGCAGTACTTC	CASSPLVKTGYEQYF	-	-	TRBV5-1	TRBJ2-7
TGTGCCAGCAGCTTAGTTGAGACAGGGCCTTATGGCTACACCTTC	CASSLVETGPYGYTF	-	TRBD1	TRBV7-9	TRBJ1-2
TGTGCCAGCAGTCCCGTACAGGGAGTGGAGCAGTACTTC	CASSPVQGVEQYF	-	-	TRBV7-9	TRBJ2-7
TGTGCCAGCAGTTTAGGGACAAACAATGAGCAGTTCTTC	CASSLGTNNEQFF	-	-	TRBV27	TRBJ2-1
TGTGCCAGCAGCGTAGGGGGCAGCATGAACACTGAAGCTTTCTTT	CASSVGGSMNTEAFF	-	-	TRBV9	TRBJ1-1
TGCAGTACTACCGGCCCCGGACAGAAAGAGACCCAGTACTTC	CSTTGPGQKETQYF	once	-	TRBV29-1	TRBJ2-5
TGTGCCAGCAGCGGCTCGACAGCGGGAACCTACAATGAGCAGTTCTTC	CASSGSTAGTYNEQFF	-	TRBD2	TRBV14	TRBJ2-1
TGTGCCAGCAGCTACCAAGCGGAAACCTACAATGAGCAGTTCTTC	CASSYQAETYNEQFF	-	-	TRBV7-2	TRBJ2-1
TGTGCCAGCTCACCTGACACCGCTGAAGCTTTCTTT	CASSPDTAEAFF	-	-	TRBV18	TRBJ1-1
TGTGCCAGTAGTCGAGCGGAGAGCTCCTACGAGCAGTACTTC	CASSRAESSYEQYF	-	-	TRBV19	TRBJ2-7
TGTGCCACCAGACGCCGGGACAGGGGCCACGAGCAGTACTTC	CATRRRDRGHEQYF	once	TRBD1	TRBV24-1	TRBJ2-7
TGTGCCAGCAGCCAAACTGGGACAGGGAGCGACTACACCTTC	CASSQTGTGSDYTF	-	TRBD1	TRBV3-1/TRBV3-2	TRBJ1-2
TGTGCCAGCAGTGAACTAAAACAGGAAGGAGGGACTGAAGCTTTCTTT	CASSELKQEGGTEAFF	-	-	TRBV25-1	TRBJ1-1
TGCGCCAGCAGCCAAGTCGGACAGAACAAAAGACCCCTCCACTTT	CASSQVGQNKRPLHF	-	-	TRBV4-1	TRBJ1-6
TGCAGTGCTAGTGGTGACTCGGGACTTCCCTCGAATGAGCAGTTCTTC	CSASGDSGLPSNEQFF	-	-	TRBV20-1	TRBJ2-1
TGTGCCAGCAGTCCAGGACAGGGGAACACTGAAGCTTTCTTT	CASSPGQGNTEAFF	-	TRBD1	TRBV11-2	TRBJ1-1
TGTGCCAGCAGCGGGACATCCTACGAGCAGTACTTC	CASSGTSYEQYF	few	-	TRBV27	TRBJ2-7
TGTGCCAGCAGCCCATATGGGGGGGCATCCAGTCAGCCCCAGCATTTT	CASSPYGGASSQPQHF	-	-	TRBV7-8	TRBJ1-5
TGTGCCAGCAGTTACACGCAGGGGGCGTTTGGCTACACCTTC	CASSYTQGAFGYTF	once	TRBD1	TRBV28	TRBJ1-2
TGTGCCAGTAGAAGCCGGGACAGGGGACCCGAGACCCAGTACTTC	CASRSRDRGPETQYF	-	TRBD1	TRBV19	TRBJ2-5
TGTGCCAGCAGCTTACTTCCGGACAGGGGCTACAATGAGCAGTTCTTC	CASSLLPDRGYNEQFF	-	TRBD1	TRBV7-3	TRBJ2-1
TGTGCCAGCAGCCAAGATTATGGGACAAAATACGAGCAGTACTTC	CASSQDYGTKYEQYF	-	-	TRBV3-1/TRBV3-2	TRBJ2-7
TGTGCCAGCAGCTTAGTAGCGGGTCCGGAAAATGAGCAGTTCTTC	CASSLVAGPENEQFF	-	TRBD2	TRBV11-2	TRBJ2-1
TGTGCCAGCAGTTTACAGGGGGCGAGGAACACTGAAGCTTTCTTT	CASSLQGARNTEAFF	-	TRBD1	TRBV2	TRBJ1-1
TGCGCCAGCAGCAGTTGGGGCGGGATCCAAGAGACCCAGTACTTC	CASSSWGGIQETQYF	-	-	TRBV5-1	TRBJ2-5
TGTGCCAGCAGAACCGGACAGGGGGTCGGCACAGATACGCAGTATTTT	CASRTGQGVGTDTQYF	-	TRBD1	TRBV28	TRBJ2-3
TGTGCCAGCAGCTACTCAGCGGGAGAGCAAGAGACCCAGTACTTC	CASSYSAGEQETQYF	-	TRBD2	TRBV5-5	TRBJ2-5